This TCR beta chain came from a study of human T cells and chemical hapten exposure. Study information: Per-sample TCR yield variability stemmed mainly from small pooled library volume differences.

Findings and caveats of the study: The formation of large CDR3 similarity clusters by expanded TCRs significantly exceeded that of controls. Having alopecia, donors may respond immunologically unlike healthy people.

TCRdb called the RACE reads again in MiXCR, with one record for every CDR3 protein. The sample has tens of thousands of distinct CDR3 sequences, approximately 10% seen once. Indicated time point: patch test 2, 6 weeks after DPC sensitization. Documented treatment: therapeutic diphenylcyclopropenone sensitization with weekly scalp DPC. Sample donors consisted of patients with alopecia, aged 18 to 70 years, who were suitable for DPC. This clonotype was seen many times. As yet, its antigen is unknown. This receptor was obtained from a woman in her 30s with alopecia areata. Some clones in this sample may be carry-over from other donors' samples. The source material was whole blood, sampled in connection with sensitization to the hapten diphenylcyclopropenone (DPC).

In DNA form, the CDR3 reads TGTGCCAGCAGCTTCCGGGACAGGGGGCGAGAGTCACCCCTCCACTTT. It specifies CASSFRDRGRESPLHF. The rearrangement links TRBV5-4 to TRBJ1-6; 12 bases are shared with TRBD1. Germline CDR1 is SGHNT and CDR2 is YYREEE (reference sequence). V gave up 2 bases and J gave up 10 bases; unmatched junction bases: 7. This CDR3 contains 16 residues.